Listed below are T cell receptor beta chains from one sample, sequenced in a study of CD8 T cells in Susac syndrome. TCRdb ran MiXCR on the immunoSEQ multiplex PCR reads and lists one entry per CDR3 protein. The sample holds tens of thousands of distinct CDR3 sequences, about 95% seen once. Sequencing was carried out using CD8+ T cells from PBMCs. The receptor set was obtained from a human donor with multiple sclerosis. CDR3s include the opening cysteine and the closing phenylalanine or tryptophan. A D gene is named only where the DNA matches it firmly. Size is stated for part of the rows, as once, few or many counts, or as a class when the clone is expanded.

J	size	D	V	DNA	CDR3
TRBJ2-7	.	TRBD1	TRBV27	TGTGCCAGCAGTTTAAGAGGGGGACAGTCCTACGAGCAGTACTTC	CASSLRGGQSYEQYF
TRBJ1-5	.	.	TRBV12-5	TGTGCTAGTGGTTTGGGACAAAATAGCAATCAGCCCCAGCATTTT	CASGLGQNSNQPQHF
TRBJ2-3	.	.	TRBV7-8	TGTGCCAGCAGCTTTGGGGCAGCTAGCACAGATACGCAGTATTTT	CASSFGAASTDTQYF
TRBJ1-2	.	.	TRBV29-1	TGCAGCGTTGATCGTGAGGATGGCTACACCTTC	CSVDREDGYTF
TRBJ2-5	.	TRBD2	TRBV7-7	TGTGCTAGCAGCTGGACTAGCGCTTCCCAAGAGACCCAGTACTTC	CASSWTSASQETQYF
TRBJ2-1	once	TRBD2	TRBV4-3	TGCGCCAGCAGCCAAGACTCAATACTAGCGGGGGGGCTAAATGAGCAGTTCTTC	CASSQDSILAGGLNEQFF
TRBJ1-1	.	TRBD1	TRBV3-1	TGTGCCAGCAGCCAGCTAACCGGGACAGGGGACACTGAAGCTTTCTTT	CASSQLTGTGDTEAFF
TRBJ2-7	.	.	TRBV28	TGTGCCAGCAGTTTCAGGGTCGGGGGCTACGAGCAGTACTTC	CASSFRVGGYEQYF
TRBJ2-3	.	.	TRBV7-2	TGTGCCAGCAGCTTAGATCCAGCGGATTACACAGATACGCAGTATTTT	CASSLDPADYTDTQYF
TRBJ2-7	.	.	TRBV6-5	TGTGCCAGCAGTTACGATAGCTCCTACGAGCAGTACTTC	CASSYDSSYEQYF
TRBJ1-2	.	.	TRBV27	TGTGCCAGCAGTTCGCTGAAGGGTTACTATGGCTACACCTTC	CASSSLKGYYGYTF
TRBJ2-7	.	.	TRBV28	TGTGCCAGCAGTTGGATCTCCTACGAGCAGTACTTC	CASSWISYEQYF
TRBJ1-5	.	.	TRBV19	TGTGCCAGTAGTATAGTAGTCCGTAATCAGCCCCAGCATTTT	CASSIVVRNQPQHF
TRBJ2-7	.	.	TRBV7-9	TGTGCCAGCAGCTTGGGCAGGGCCGAGCAGTACTTC	CASSLGRAEQYF
TRBJ2-3	.	.	TRBV7-9	TGTGCCAGCAGCCCTGGACCGTCCACAGATACGCAGTATTTT	CASSPGPSTDTQYF
TRBJ1-4	.	.	TRBV7-9	TGTGCCAGCAGCCCGCCCCAGGAAAAACTGTTTTTT	CASSPPQEKLFF
TRBJ2-3	.	.	TRBV11-2	TGTGCCAGCAGCTTAGATCCGGCCACAGATACGCAGTATTTT	CASSLDPATDTQYF
TRBJ2-7	once	.	TRBV11-2	TGTGCCAGCAGCCTTCCGAGGGTGGATAACGAGCAGTACTTC	CASSLPRVDNEQYF
TRBJ2-1	.	.	TRBV20-1	TGCAGTGCTCCGCAGCCAGGGGATGAGCAGTTCTTC	CSAPQPGDEQFF
TRBJ1-1	.	TRBD1	TRBV5-1	TGCGCCAGCAGCTTCGCAGGGGGAAGCACTGAAGCTTTCTTT	CASSFAGGSTEAFF
TRBJ2-2	.	.	TRBV12-5	TGTGCTAGTGGCGCCCCGGAGACAGTTCACACCGGGGAGCTGTTTTTT	CASGAPETVHTGELFF
TRBJ2-7	.	TRBD2	TRBV6-5	TGTGCCAGCAGTCCGGGGCGGGAGCTAACCTACGAGCAGTACTTC	CASSPGRELTYEQYF
TRBJ1-1	.	TRBD1	TRBV2	TGTGCCAGCAGTGGGTTGGACAGGGTCTACCCTGAAGCTTTCTTT	CASSGLDRVYPEAFF
TRBJ2-1	once	TRBD2	TRBV6-2/TRBV6-3	TGTGCCAGCAGTTACGGAGGGACTAGCGGGAGGAAGAATGAGCAGTTCTTC	CASSYGGTSGRKNEQFF
TRBJ1-2	.	.	TRBV12-3/TRBV12-4	TGTGCCAGCAGTTTTGGTGGCTACACCTTC	CASSFGGYTF
TRBJ1-5	.	.	TRBV29-1	TGCAGCGTAACAGGGAACTTTAGCAATCAGCCCCAGCATTTT	CSVTGNFSNQPQHF
TRBJ2-4	.	.	TRBV27	TGTGCCAGCAGTTTGTCGGGGCGTGGTTACATTCAGTACTTC	CASSLSGRGYIQYF
TRBJ2-7	.	TRBD2	TRBV20-1	TGCAGTGCTCGACGATCGTGGCGGGAGGAGTACGAGCAGTACTTC	CSARRSWREEYEQYF
TRBJ2-6	.	.	TRBV6-5	TGTGCCAGCGCCGACATCTCTGGGGCCAACGTCCTGACTTTC	CASADISGANVLTF
TRBJ1-1	.	.	TRBV27	TGTGCCAGCAGTGAATCCACCCGGGCCTACACTGAAGCTTTCTTT	CASSESTRAYTEAFF
TRBJ2-2	.	.	TRBV13	TGTGCCAGCAGCCCCCTAACGGGAGACACCGGGGAGCTGTTTTTT	CASSPLTGDTGELFF
TRBJ2-7	.	.	TRBV27	TGTGCCAGCAGTTTCCGGGGCCCCGCTTCCTACGAGCAGTACTTC	CASSFRGPASYEQYF
TRBJ1-5	.	.	TRBV19	TGTGCCAGTAGTCCAAGAGGGAGCAATCAGCCCCAGCATTTT	CASSPRGSNQPQHF
TRBJ1-2	.	.	TRBV19	TGTGCCAGTAGTACTCGGACGGAGGTTAACTATGGCTACACCTTC	CASSTRTEVNYGYTF
TRBJ2-7	.	TRBD2	TRBV6-2/TRBV6-3	TGTGCCAGCACCCTACGAAGCGGGGAGAGCTCCTACGAGCAGTACTTC	CASTLRSGESSYEQYF
TRBJ1-1	few	.	TRBV19	TGTGCCAGTAAGAACACTGAAGCTTTCTTT	CASKNTEAFF
TRBJ2-2	.	TRBD2	TRBV5-6	TGTGCCAGCAGCTTGACTAGCGGGGGGGACACCGGGGAGCTGTTTTTT	CASSLTSGGDTGELFF
TRBJ2-3	.	TRBD2	TRBV12-5	TGTGCTAGTGGAGTGTCGCGGGAGGGCTTCAGGGATACGCAGTATTTT	CASGVSREGFRDTQYF
TRBJ1-6	.	.	TRBV27	TGTGCCAGCAGTTTCGACGGGGGGACCTATAATTCACCCCTCCACTTT	CASSFDGGTYNSPLHF
TRBJ2-5	.	.	TRBV7-9	TGTGCCAGCAGCTTATCTGGGGGCCCGGAGACCCAGTACTTC	CASSLSGGPETQYF
TRBJ1-1	.	.	TRBV5-1	TGCGCCAGCAGCTCAAAATCCGGGGCCCCGGGCACTGAAGCTTTCTTT	CASSSKSGAPGTEAFF
TRBJ2-3	.	.	TRBV3-1	TGTGCCAGCAGCCAAGATCGTAAACTAGCCACAGATACGCAGTATTTT	CASSQDRKLATDTQYF
TRBJ2-7	.	.	TRBV7-8	TGTGCCAGCAGCACCCGGACATACTACGAGCAGTACTTC	CASSTRTYYEQYF
TRBJ2-5	.	.	TRBV5-6	TGTGCCAGCAGCTTGGCCGCAGGGACCGAGACCCAGTACTTC	CASSLAAGTETQYF
TRBJ2-7	.	.	TRBV5-1	TGCGCCAGCAGCTTCACCCCTGCCTCGTCCTACGAGCAGTACTTC	CASSFTPASSYEQYF
TRBJ2-2	.	TRBD1	TRBV6-2/TRBV6-3	TGTGCCAGCAGTCACTATTCGACAGGGTTCACCGGGGAGCTGTTTTTT	CASSHYSTGFTGELFF
TRBJ2-7	.	.	TRBV4-2	TGTGCCAGCAGCCCGAGAGGGGACTCTAAATACGAGCAGTACTTC	CASSPRGDSKYEQYF
TRBJ1-1	.	TRBD1	TRBV20-1	TGCAGTGCAATTCCCCGGGACAGGGCGACTGAAGCTTTCTTT	CSAIPRDRATEAFF
TRBJ2-5	.	.	TRBV7-9	TGTGCCAGCAGCCAATCCCCAGGAACCTCTCAAGAGACCCAGTACTTC	CASSQSPGTSQETQYF
TRBJ1-2	.	.	TRBV7-2	TGTGCCAGCAGCACGCCGAGGGGGGCACAGGGCTACACCTTC	CASSTPRGAQGYTF
TRBJ2-5	.	TRBD1	TRBV7-9	TGTGCCAGCAGCTTAGGCAGGGGGACCTCAGGGGAGACCCAGTACTTC	CASSLGRGTSGETQYF
TRBJ1-5	.	.	TRBV20-1	TGCAGTGCTAGTTTGCCTAGACGCAGGGGTGGTAATCAGCCCCAGCATTTT	CSASLPRRRGGNQPQHF
TRBJ2-6	.	TRBD1	TRBV7-2	TGTGCCAGCAGCTTCCGGGACAGCCATCCCTCTGGGGCCAACGTCCTGACTTTC	CASSFRDSHPSGANVLTF